This passage covers 27 T cell receptor beta chains from one sample sequenced in a study of OX40 agonist ivuxolimab in advanced cancers. The method was the immunoSEQ multiplex PCR assay. What TCRdb holds here is the immuneACCESS table cut down to in-frame rearrangements. Part of the clones is not present; checked against another copy, under half of the missing clones reflect an unresolved V gene, and the others are unexplained. The sample records tens of thousands of clones, about 85% of which are singletons. About 0.49% of the sample lies in the top ten. This sample comprised CD4+ or CD8+ T cells sorted from blood, obtained in a trial of the OX40 agonist ivuxolimab. The receptors come from an adult with an advanced solid tumor such as melanoma, head and neck, liver or kidney cancer.

This sequence joins TRBV30 and TRBJ1-1, with 7 nucleotides matching TRBD1. There are 15 residues in the CDR3. With 2 bases clipped from V and 4 bases from J, the junction kept 10 bases outside the gene matches. Germline V lookup: CDR1 GTSNPN, CDR2 SVGIG (reference sequence). The CDR3 nucleotides are TGTGCCTGGAGTCGACAGGGTTCGGTGGGCACTGAAGCTTTCTTT. Residues: CAWSRQGSVGTEAFF.

The V call is TRBV7-9, the J call TRBJ1-1; the D is unclear. The V end was cut by 5 bases, the J end by 11 bases, with 12 bases between. CDR1 is SEHNR and CDR2 is FQNEAQ in the germline V gene (reference sequence). The CDR3 has 11 amino acids. CDR3 sequence (DNA): TGTGCCAGCAGCCTCCAGTACGTTGCTTTCTTT. Translation: CASSLQYVAFF.

CDR3 DNA: TGCGCCAGCAGCTTGTTAGTAGAGGACACTGAAGCTTTCTTT. It yields the protein CASSLLVEDTEAFF. This chain links TRBV5-1 with TRBJ1-1; D gene uncertain. Between the trimmed V and J ends, which lost 1 base and 3 bases, there was a span of 10 bases. This CDR3 is 14 amino acids long. In germline, CDR1 is SGHRS, CDR2 YFSETQ.

The rearrangement uses TRBV21-1 and TRBJ1-2; TRBD1, the table's D call, lacks a check against the DNA. TRBV21-1 is listed as a pseudogene. The CDR3 spans 13 residues. CDR3 sequence (DNA): TGTGCCAGCAGCCCCAGGGGGGAGTATGGCTACACCTTC. Protein product: CASSPRGEYGYTF.

This clone was counted a few times. The V and J genes are TRBV20-1 and TRBJ2-1; D unclear. Trimming left V 5 bases short and J 4 bases short, with 6 bases between. Per the germline V gene, CDR1 is DFQATT and CDR2 is SNEGSKA (reference sequence). The CDR3 is made up of 11 amino acids. The chain's CDR3 is CSAWNYNEQFF. The CDR3 DNA is TGCAGTGCTTGGAATTACAATGAGCAGTTCTTC.

This chain links TRBV7-8 with TRBJ2-5; 10 bases match TRBD2. In germline, CDR1 is SGHVS, CDR2 FQNEAQ. With 5 bases clipped from V and 7 bases from J, the junction kept 7 bases outside the gene matches. CDR3 length: 14 amino acids. The CDR3 nucleotides read TGTGCCAGCAGCATGGGACTAGCGAGGGGGACCCAGTACTTC. Translating gives CASSMGLARGTQYF.

The gene calls are TRBV6-5 and TRBJ2-2; the match to TRBD1 covers 8 bases. The CDR3 length is 14 residues. The germline V gene has CDR1 MNHEY and CDR2 SVGAGI. V was clipped by 11 bases and J by 8 bases; unmatched bases: 13. The CDR3 region has the DNA TGTGCCGTCCTTACCGGGACAGGAGCAGGGGAGCTGTTTTTT. Translated: CAVLTGTGAGELFF.

The chain uses TRBV19 and TRBJ1-5; 8 nucleotides line up with TRBD1. The ends lost 5 bases at V and 2 bases at J; junction bases unmatched: 2. Germline V lookup: CDR1 LNHDA, CDR2 SQIVND (reference sequence). This CDR3 is built from 14 residues. The CDR3 DNA sequence: TGTGCCAGTAGTGAGACAGGGGGCAATCAGCCCCAGCATTTT. It encodes CASSETGGNQPQHF.

The V gene is TRBV15, the J gene TRBJ2-7, with a tentative D call TRBD2 (5 bases). V was trimmed by 0 bases and J by 0 bases, leaving 6 bases between them. In germline, CDR1 is LNHNV, CDR2 YYDKDF (reference sequence). The CDR3 is made up of 14 amino acids. In nucleotides, the CDR3 is TGTGCCACCAGCAGAGATCGGGGCTCCTACGAGCAGTACTTC. Protein product: CATSRDRGSYEQYF.

The chain carries TRBV11-2 and TRBJ1-2, with 8 bases identical to TRBD1. The CDR3 runs 13 residues. The germline gives CDR1 SGHAT, CDR2 FQNNGV. Trimming cost V 6 bases and J 6 bases; bases outside gene matches: 6. The CDR3 bases are TGTGCCAGCAGACTCGGACAGGGAGATGGCTACACCTTC. Its protein product is CASRLGQGDGYTF.

The gene calls are TRBV5-1 and TRBJ2-7, with 11 bases that match TRBD2. CDR1 and CDR2 (germline): SGHRS, YFSETQ. The CDR3 loop spans 16 amino acids. Trimming removed 0 bases from V and 5 bases from J; junction bases left unmatched: 7. As DNA, the CDR3 is TGCGCCAGCAGCTTGGCCCCTAGCGGGGGGCTGAACGAGCAGTACTTC. Translation: CASSLAPSGGLNEQYF.

The V call is TRBV18, the J call TRBJ1-5, with unresolved D. Trimming took 4 bases from V and 0 from J, leaving 7 bases between them. The CDR3 has 14 amino acids. Germline CDR1 and CDR2: KGHSH and LQKENI. The CDR3 loop reads CASSRSPSNQPQHF. In nucleotides, the CDR3 is TGTGCCAGCTCACGGAGCCCTAGCAATCAGCCCCAGCATTTT.

This chain links TRBV5-1 with TRBJ2-1; TRBD1 might be the D (6 bases). Germline CDR1 is SGHRS and CDR2 is YFSETQ. The CDR3 has 16 amino acids. The ends were cut back, 0 bases at V and 4 bases at J, with 14 bases in the middle. CDR3 DNA sequence: TGCGCCAGCAGCTTGGGACAGGTCGGGCTTTACAATGAGCAGTTCTTC. Its protein product is CASSLGQVGLYNEQFF.

This chain links TRBV2 with TRBJ1-4; TRBD1 is a possible D gene (5 bases). Germline-derived CDR1 and CDR2 are SNHLY and FYNNEI. The CDR3 consists of 15 residues. Trimming cost V 4 bases and J 2 bases, with 11 bases left between them. The CDR3 DNA reads TGTGCCAGCAGTGTGCGGGGGAACACTAATGAAAAACTGTTTTTT. Protein sequence: CASSVRGNTNEKLFF.

The CDR3 loop reads CASSLVAGPPNTGELFF. Here the CDR3 DNA reads TGCGCCAGCAGCTTGGTGGCGGGGCCCCCGAACACCGGGGAGCTGTTTTTT. The chain carries TRBV5-1 and TRBJ2-2; D perhaps matches TRBD2 (6 bases). Trimming took off 0 bases at V and 0 bases at J, with 12 bases between the two ends. The CDR3 covers 17 residues. Germline V gene lookup returns CDR1 SGHRS and CDR2 YFSETQ.

This clone turned up a few times. The chain employs TRBV30 and TRBJ1-4; D is unclear. Trimming shortened V by 3 bases and J by 0 bases, and 5 bases separated the two germline ends. The CDR3 sequence is 13 residues long. Per germline, CDR1 GTSNPN and CDR2 SVGIG (reference sequence). The CDR3 region has the DNA TGTGCCTGGAGACGGACAACTAATGAAAAACTGTTTTTT. As protein: CAWRRTTNEKLFF. The full variable domain, with the rest looked up from reference TRBV30 and TRBJ1-4, is SQTIHQWPATLVQPVGSPLSLECTVEGTSNPNLYWYRQAAGRGLQLLFYSVGIGQISSEVPQNLSASRPQDRQFILSSKKLLLSDSGFYLCAWRRTTNEKLFFGSGTQLSVL.

This clone has just one count. The chain couples TRBV6-4 to TRBJ2-2; D is uncertain. The germline V gene has CDR1 MRHNA and CDR2 SNTAGT. The CDR3 contains 13 residues. V was shortened by 6 bases and J by 2 bases, with 7 bases between the two germline ends. CDR3 in amino acids: CASRDPNTGELFF. The CDR3 region has the DNA TGTGCCAGCAGGGACCCCAACACCGGGGAGCTGTTTTTT.

This chain uses TRBV11-2 with TRBJ1-1; D gene ambiguous. The germline V gene has CDR1 SGHAT and CDR2 FQNNGV. This CDR3 has 12 residues. Trimming stripped 0 bases from V and 7 bases from J, with 6 bases between. The CDR3 DNA reads as TGTGCCAGCAGCTTAGACCGGCGTGAAGCTTTCTTT. As protein: CASSLDRREAFF.

V gene TRBV7-2 combines with J gene TRBJ2-5; 11 bases fit TRBD2. The end of the DNA fits TRBJ2-7 better, so the J call may be wrong. Germline lookup yields CDR1 SGHTA and CDR2 FQGNSA. CDR3 length equals 19 residues. CDR3 DNA: TGTGCCAGCAGTGGGGGTACTAGCGGGAGTAACCTAAGGGGCCTCGAGCAGTACTTC. This encodes CASSGGTSGSNLRGLEQYF.

The chain joins TRBV14 to TRBJ2-3; D is undetermined. The V end lost 2 bases, the J end lost 4 bases, and 10 bases lay between the germline ends. The CDR3 is 14 amino acids. The germline V gene encodes CDR1 SGHDN and CDR2 FVKESK. In DNA, the CDR3 is TGTGCCAGCAGCCAATTTCTTCCCCCAGATACGCAGTATTTT. It is translated as CASSQFLPPDTQYF. Using reference TRBV14 and TRBJ2-3 for the parts outside the CDR3, the full variable domain is EAGVTQFPSHSVIEKGQTVTLRCDPISGHDNLYWYRRVMGKEIKFLLHFVKESKQDESGMPNNRFLAERTGGTYSTLKVQPAELEDSGVYFCASSQFLPPDTQYFGPGTRLTVL.

The chain joins TRBV2 to TRBJ2-2; D call uncertain. CDR1 and CDR2 from the germline V gene are SNHLY and FYNNEI. CDR3 length: 13 amino acids. Trimming shortened V by 6 bases and J by 2 bases, and 7 bases separated the two germline ends. The chain's CDR3 is CASSPVNTGELFF. In DNA form, the CDR3 reads TGTGCCAGCAGCCCCGTTAACACCGGGGAGCTGTTTTTT.

There are a few counts of this clone. This rearrangement joins TRBV7-9 to TRBJ2-5; 7 positions match TRBD1. Per germline, CDR1 SEHNR and CDR2 FQNEAQ (reference sequence). Losses at the gene ends were 5 bases for V and 5 bases for J; bases not matched to a gene: 2. This CDR3 is 12 amino acids long. CDR3 amino acids: CASSPQGETQYF. The CDR3 DNA reads TGTGCCAGCAGCCCACAGGGGGAGACCCAGTACTTC. The variable domain in full, with the rest retrieved from reference TRBV7-9 and TRBJ2-5, is DTGVSQNPRHKITKRGQNVTFRCDPISEHNRLYWYRQTLGQGPEFLTYFQNEAQLEKSRLLSDRFSAERPKGSFSTLEIQRTEQGDSAMYLCASSPQGETQYFGPGTRLLVL.

The rearrangement joins TRBV25-1 to TRBJ1-5; D unresolved. Trimming left V 5 bases short and J 1 base short, with 3 bases between. The CDR3 extends over 12 amino acids. Per the germline V gene, CDR1 is MGHDK and CDR2 is SYGVNS. The CDR3 here is CASSWSNQPQHF. CDR3 nucleotide sequence: TGTGCCAGCAGTTGGAGCAATCAGCCCCAGCATTTT.

The J gene is TRBJ2-3, the V gene TRBV7-3; 9 nucleotides match TRBD1. Germline CDR1 reads SGHTA; CDR2 reads FQGTGA. CDR3 size: 15 residues. V was pared by 5 bases and J by 7 bases, with 10 bases of the junction left unmatched. CDR3 sequence: CASSAGTGTPYTQYF. CDR3 nucleotides: TGTGCCAGCAGCGCCGGGACAGGGACCCCTTATACGCAGTATTTT.

The chain joins TRBV18 to TRBJ1-2; 8 bases match TRBD1. The length of the CDR3 is 14 residues. Trimming took 6 bases from V and 2 from J; bases not matched to a gene: 5. CDR1 is KGHSH, CDR2 LQKENI, per germline. In nucleotides, the CDR3 is TGTGCCAGCTCTCCAGACAGGGGCAACTATGGCTACACCTTC. Translation gives CASSPDRGNYGYTF.

The genes are TRBV11-3 and TRBJ2-2, with TRBD1 identical over 12 bases. Germline V gene sequence: CDR1 SGHNT, CDR2 YENEEA. The J segment lost 7 bases and the V segment lost 5 bases, leaving 5 bases of the junction unmatched. The CDR3 has 15 residues. The CDR3 spells CASSPGQGADGELFF. The CDR3 nucleotides are TGTGCCAGCAGCCCGGGACAGGGGGCCGACGGGGAGCTGTTTTTT.

The chain recombines TRBV25-1 with TRBJ2-3, with 8 bases identical to TRBD2. The germline V gene has CDR1 MGHDK and CDR2 SYGVNS. The CDR3 is 14 amino acids. V lost 6 bases and J lost 0; bases outside the gene matches: 2. The CDR3 region has the DNA TGTGCCAGCAGGCGGGGGGCTAGCACAGATACGCAGTATTTT. It translates to CASRRGASTDTQYF.